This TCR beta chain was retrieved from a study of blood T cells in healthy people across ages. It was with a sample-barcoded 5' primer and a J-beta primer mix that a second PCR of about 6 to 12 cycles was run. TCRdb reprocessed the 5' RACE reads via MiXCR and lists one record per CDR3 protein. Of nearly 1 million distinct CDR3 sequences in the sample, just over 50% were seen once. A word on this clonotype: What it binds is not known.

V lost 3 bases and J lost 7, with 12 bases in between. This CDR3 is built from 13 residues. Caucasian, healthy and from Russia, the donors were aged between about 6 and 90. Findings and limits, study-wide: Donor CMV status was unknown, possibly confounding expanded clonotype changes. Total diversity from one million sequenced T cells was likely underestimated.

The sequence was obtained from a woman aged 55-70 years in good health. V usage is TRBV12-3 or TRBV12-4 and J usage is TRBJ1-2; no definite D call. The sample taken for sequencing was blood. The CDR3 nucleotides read TGTGCCAGCAGTTTTGGGGTGGCGTGTGGCTACACCTTC. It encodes CASSFGVACGYTF.